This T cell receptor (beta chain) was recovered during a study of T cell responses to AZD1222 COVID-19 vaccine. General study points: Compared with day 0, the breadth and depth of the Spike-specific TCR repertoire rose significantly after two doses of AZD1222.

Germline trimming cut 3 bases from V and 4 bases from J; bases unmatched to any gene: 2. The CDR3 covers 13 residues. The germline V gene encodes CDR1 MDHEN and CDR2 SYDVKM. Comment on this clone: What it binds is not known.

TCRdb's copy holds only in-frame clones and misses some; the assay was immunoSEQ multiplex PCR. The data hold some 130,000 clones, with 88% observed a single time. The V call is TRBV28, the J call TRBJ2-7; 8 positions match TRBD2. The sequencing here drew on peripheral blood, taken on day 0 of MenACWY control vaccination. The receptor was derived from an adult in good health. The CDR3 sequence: CASSLSGRYEQYF. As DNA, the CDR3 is TGTGCCAGCAGTTTGAGCGGGAGATACGAGCAGTACTTC.